The clone carrying this TCR beta chain was found once. The antigen is not known. This CDR3 is built from 15 residues. Germline V gene sequence: CDR1 LNHDA, CDR2 SQIVND (reference sequence). The V gene end was trimmed by 0 bases and the J gene end by 6 bases; junction bases not matched to a gene: 5. The sample comes from a study of shared clonotypes between healthy human individuals. The study's findings and limits: The naive CD4 repertoires of four donors were compared, and about 5% of clonotypes were shared.

Execution of the assay was at deep level. Profiling relied on immunoSEQ multiplex PCR, and the TCRdb table lists in-frame clones only, not all of them. The data hold around 700,000 clones, with about two thirds observed a single time. The rearrangement joins TRBV19 to TRBJ1-5, with 7 bases aligning to TRBD1. Material for sequencing was memory CD4+ T cells sorted from blood. Subset reported: CD45RA-negative fraction. This clonotype was sampled from a woman in her twenties or thirties in good health. The CDR3 DNA is TGTGCCAGTAGTATAGAGCGACAGGGAAGTCAGCCCCAGCATTTT. This translates into CASSIERQGSQPQHF.